Presented here are 25 T cell receptor beta chains from one specimen sequenced in a study of beta chain features in type 1 diabetes (dated by TCRdb to between 2017 and 2018). Library preparation employed the immunoSEQ multiplex PCR assay. The entire amount of isolated RNA was reverse transcribed using the High Capacity cDNA Reverse Transcription Kit, so the sequenced TCRB transcripts were expressed ones. TCRdb re-hosts the immuneACCESS table, in-frame sequences only. Its copies lack some clones; in the studies checked, an unresolved V gene accounts for under half of them, and the cause for the rest is not known. Present in this sample are hundreds of thousands of clones, roughly 13% of which were seen just once. The ten largest make up 0.03% to 0.045% of the sample. For these TCRs, the target antigens are not known. Results and caveats for the whole study, not just this receptor: Type 1 diabetes patients showed a moderate but significant shortening of TCRB CDR3 length in all four CD4+ subsets.

Input material: naive CD4+ T cells from blood. The cell subset or site label, as the study defines it: true naive CD4+ T cells. These receptors were obtained from a man between 18 and 29 years old with type 1 diabetes.

The chain combines TRBV9 with TRBJ2-3, with a possible D match to TRBD2 (6 bases). Germline CDR1 reads SGDLS; CDR2 reads YYNGEE. The CDR3 is made up of 14 amino acids. V was clipped by 2 bases and J by 4 bases, with 11 bases between them. CDR3 in DNA: TGTGCCAGCAGCGTGGGAGGAGCCCCAGATACGCAGTATTTT. This codes for CASSVGGAPDTQYF.

This clone has only a few counts. The gene calls are TRBV18 and TRBJ2-3; 9 positions match TRBD2. Per germline, CDR1 KGHSH and CDR2 LQKENI. Trimming cost V 3 bases and J 9 bases; bases outside gene matches: 16. The CDR3 length is 17 residues. The CDR3 DNA sequence: TGTGCCAGCTCACCTTCGGGAATGGGGACTAGCCCGCCCACGCAGTATTTT. This gives the protein CASSPSGMGTSPPTQYF.

V usage is TRBV7-2 and J usage is TRBJ1-6; no clear D. The V and J ends lost 2 bases and 7 bases respectively, with 12 bases between them. CDR1 and CDR2 from the germline V gene are SGHTA and FQGNSA. The CDR3 loop spans 15 amino acids. This CDR3 reads CASSLKGSGNSPLHF. CDR3 nucleotides: TGTGCCAGCAGCTTAAAAGGGTCTGGAAATTCACCCCTCCACTTT.

In this sample, this clone turned up once. This specimen includes other DNA sequences encoding the same CDR3. The chain recombines TRBV28 with TRBJ1-2; D gene unclear. Trimming removed 3 bases from V and 0 bases from J, with 5 bases in between. The CDR3 has 13 residues. Germline CDR1 and CDR2: MDHEN and SYDVKM. As DNA, the CDR3 is TGTGCCAGCAGTTTGACGGCTAACTATGGCTACACCTTC. Translating it yields CASSLTANYGYTF.

This chain joins TRBV6-1 and TRBJ2-7, with TRBD1 identical over 7 bases. V shed 4 bases, J shed 4 bases, and the junction held 1 base outside the gene matches. The CDR3 covers 12 residues. In germline, CDR1 is MNHNS, CDR2 SASEGT. CDR3 coding DNA: TGTGCCAGCAGTGCGGGACAGTACGAGCAGTACTTC. Translating gives CASSAGQYEQYF.

The chain combines TRBV30 with TRBJ1-5; 7 nucleotides match TRBD1. Losses at the gene ends were 3 bases for V and 6 bases for J; bases not matched to a gene: 2. This CDR3 contains 12 residues. CDR1 and CDR2 (germline): GTSNPN, SVGIG (reference sequence). As DNA, the CDR3 is TGTGCCTGGAGCCAGGGGGTTCAGCCCCAGCATTTT. Amino acid sequence: CAWSQGVQPQHF.

The V call is TRBV2, the J call TRBJ1-6, with a weak D call TRBD1 (6 bases). Germline V gives CDR1 SNHLY, CDR2 FYNNEI. V was cut by 0 bases and J by 10 bases, with 16 bases left in between. This CDR3 is built from 16 residues. The CDR3, as DNA: TGTGCCAGCAGTGAAGCAGCCCAGGGGCGAGGGTCACCCCTCCACTTT. Protein product: CASSEAAQGRGSPLHF.

This clone was recorded a few times. An end of the junction differs from the germline gene, which may be a read error. This rearrangement joins TRBV30 to TRBJ1-6; D is unclear. The germline CDR1 and CDR2 sequences are GTSNPN and SVGIG (reference sequence). The CDR3 extends over 14 amino acids. The CDR3, as DNA: TGTACCTGGAGTGTGTTGGGAAATAATTCACCCCTCCACTTT. Its translation is CTWSVLGNNSPLHF.

This clone has just a few counts. The CDR3 nucleotides are TGTGCCAGTAGTATAGGGGGCCGAACGAACACTGAAGCTTTCTTT. Its protein is CASSIGGRTNTEAFF. The chain links TRBV19 to TRBJ1-1; perhaps TRBD1 as D (5 bases). Trimming shortened V by 1 base and J by 1 base, and 10 bases separated the two germline ends. The CDR3 extends over 15 amino acids. Germline CDR1 is LNHDA and CDR2 is SQIVND (reference sequence).

In this sample, this clone turned up a few times. The chain carries TRBV28 and TRBJ1-1; the D is unclear. The CDR3 totals 15 residues. Looked up from germline, CDR1 is MDHEN and CDR2 is SYDVKM. V shed 2 bases and J shed 4 bases, with 14 bases lying between them. The CDR3 here is CASSLTGEGITEAFF. For the CDR3, the DNA is TGTGCCAGCAGTTTAACCGGGGAAGGGATCACTGAAGCTTTCTTT.

This clone was seen a few times. V is TRBV28 and J is TRBJ1-4; D ambiguous. The germline V and J ends were trimmed by 7 bases and 7 bases, with 7 bases remaining between them. Germline V lookup: CDR1 MDHEN, CDR2 SYDVKM. This CDR3 has 11 amino acids. CDR3 coding DNA: TGTGCCAGCACCTCCCGTGAAAAACTGTTTTTT. This translates into CASTSREKLFF.

This clone was found a few times. V and J are TRBV4-2 and TRBJ2-3; the D gene is possibly TRBD2 (6 bases). CDR3 length: 15 residues. V was trimmed by 3 bases and J by 4 bases, leaving 14 bases between them. Germline V CDR1 and CDR2: LGHNA, YNFKEQ. In nucleotides, the CDR3 is TGTGCCAGCAGCCACCGAGCGGGTGGACCAGATACGCAGTATTTT. Encoded protein: CASSHRAGGPDTQYF.

Notes on this clone: Distinct nucleotide sequences in the sample also encode this CDR3. The chain joins TRBV30 to TRBJ1-5; D is undetermined. Trimming removed 1 base from V and 0 bases from J, with 7 bases in between. CDR3 length: 14 residues. The germline gives CDR1 GTSNPN, CDR2 SVGIG (reference sequence). CDR3 region: CAWSAQASNQPQHF. CDR3 sequence (DNA): TGTGCCTGGAGTGCCCAAGCTAGCAATCAGCCCCAGCATTTT. The full variable domain, with the rest looked up from reference TRBV30 and TRBJ1-5, is SQTIHQWPATLVQPVGSPLSLECTVEGTSNPNLYWYRQAAGRGLQLLFYSVGIGQISSEVPQNLSASRPQDRQFILSSKKLLLSDSGFYLCAWSAQASNQPQHFGDGTRLSIL.

This clone was detected a few times. This chain links TRBV30 with TRBJ2-3; 7 nucleotides match TRBD2. Germline values: CDR1 GTSNPN, CDR2 SVGIG (reference sequence). V lost 3 bases and J lost 0; bases outside the gene matches: 3. The CDR3 covers 14 residues. CDR3: CAWSRGRSTDTQYF. CDR3 bases: TGTGCCTGGAGCCGCGGGAGAAGCACAGATACGCAGTATTTT.

A few counts support this clone. V gene TRBV6-1 combines with J gene TRBJ2-2; no reliable D call. The CDR3 contains 13 residues. The germline V gene encodes CDR1 MNHNS and CDR2 SASEGT. V lost 2 bases to trimming and J lost 7 bases, with 8 bases between them. The CDR3 region has the DNA TGTGCCAGCAGTGAACAGGCGGACGGGGAGCTGTTTTTT. Translated: CASSEQADGELFF.

This clone was seen only a few times. The chain carries TRBV27 and TRBJ1-1, with D maybe TRBD1 (6 bases). Germline loops: CDR1 MNHEY, CDR2 SMNVEV (reference sequence). The CDR3 has 15 amino acids. V was pared by 4 bases and J by 3 bases, with 15 bases between. DNA of the CDR3: TGTGCCAGCAGTTCACTGCTAAGGGGGTACACTGAAGCTTTCTTT. It encodes CASSSLLRGYTEAFF.

V gene TRBV5-4 combines with J gene TRBJ2-3; TRBD2 agrees at 13 bases. Germline assignment: CDR1 SGHNT and CDR2 YYREEE (reference sequence). J lost 5 bases, V lost 4 bases, and 10 bases had no gene match. The CDR3 contains 17 residues. CDR3 in DNA: TGTGCCAGCAGCCCGAATTGGACTAGCGGGAGCGGAGATACGCAGTATTTT. It codes for CASSPNWTSGSGDTQYF.

V is TRBV29-1 and J is TRBJ2-2; the match to TRBD1 covers 7 bases. J gave up 7 bases and V 4 bases, and 12 bases lay outside the gene matches. CDR3 length: 15 residues. Germline CDR1 reads SQVTM; CDR2 reads ANQGSEA. The CDR3, as DNA: TGCAGCGTTGGCGGCAGGGGGAGCTACAACGGGGAGCTGTTTTTT. Translation: CSVGGRGSYNGELFF.

V and J are TRBV29-1 and TRBJ2-3; a possible D gene is TRBD1 (5 bases). This CDR3 region has 15 residues. The germline V and J ends were trimmed by 1 base and 0 bases, with 11 bases remaining between them. Per germline, CDR1 SQVTM and CDR2 ANQGSEA. CDR3 protein: CSVEGFGQSTDTQYF. The DNA for the CDR3 is TGCAGCGTTGAAGGGTTTGGACAAAGCACAGATACGCAGTATTTT.

The V call is TRBV6-5, the J call TRBJ2-7; tentative D call: TRBD2 (5 bases). The germline CDR1 and CDR2 sequences are MNHEY and SVGAGI. V was trimmed by 0 bases and J by 7 bases, leaving 13 bases between them. The CDR3 is 14 amino acids. Here the CDR3 reads CASSYSPGISEQYF. CDR3 nucleotides: TGTGCCAGCAGTTACTCCCCGGGGATCTCTGAGCAGTACTTC.

The chain combines TRBV18 with TRBJ2-5; D is unclear. V was clipped by 3 bases and J by 5 bases, with 10 bases between them. Germline V gives CDR1 KGHSH, CDR2 LQKENI. This CDR3 region has 13 residues. DNA of the CDR3: TGTGCCAGCTCACCTGGAGCAGCGGAGACCCAGTACTTC. Amino acid sequence: CASSPGAAETQYF. Full variable domain (outside the CDR3, taken from reference TRBV18 and TRBJ2-5): NAGVMQNPRHLVRRRGQEARLRCSPMKGHSHVYWYRQLPEEGLKFMVYLQKENIIDESGMPKERFSAEFPKEGPSILRIQQVVRGDSAAYFCASSPGAAETQYFGPGTRLLVL.

This clone showed up just a few times. The chain couples TRBV2 to TRBJ2-3; D unresolved. CDR1 and CDR2 from the germline V gene are SNHLY and FYNNEI. V lost 3 bases and J lost 3, with 4 bases in between. This CDR3 has 12 residues. This CDR3 reads CASSDATDTQYF. CDR3 DNA sequence: TGTGCCAGCAGTGACGCGACAGATACGCAGTATTTT.

The rearrangement joins TRBV15 to TRBJ1-3; D ambiguous. Germline CDR1 reads LNHNV; CDR2 reads YYDKDF (reference sequence). The ends were cut back, 5 bases at V and 9 bases at J, with 17 bases in the middle. This CDR3 is 14 amino acids long. CDR3 nucleotide sequence: TGTGCCACCAGCCCTAATTTTTCCTCGGCCACCATATATTTT. Translated: CATSPNFSSATIYF.

There are a few counts of this clone. The chain links TRBV10-3 to TRBJ1-2, with TRBD1 matching 7 bases. Looked up from germline, CDR1 is ENHRY and CDR2 is SYGVKD. J gave up 7 bases and V 3 bases, and 14 bases lay outside the gene matches. This CDR3 is 16 amino acids long. CDR3 sequence (DNA): TGTGCCATCAGTGACTACAGGGGCCGGGTTCCTTTTGGCTACACCTTC. It specifies CAISDYRGRVPFGYTF.

The chain has TRBV28 and TRBJ2-2; D possibly corresponds to TRBD2 (5 bases). Trimming cost V 7 bases and J 5 bases, with 11 bases left between them. This CDR3 has 13 amino acids. Germline CDR1 reads MDHEN; CDR2 reads SYDVKM. The CDR3 bases are TGTGCCAGCAATCCTTCGGGAACCGGGGAGCTGTTTTTT. It codes for CASNPSGTGELFF. Full variable domain (missing parts from reference TRBV28 and TRBJ2-2): DVKVTQSSRYLVKRTGEKVFLECVQDMDHENMFWYRQDPGLGLRLIYFSYDVKMKEKGDIPEGYSVSREKKERFSLILESASTNQTSMYLCASNPSGTGELFFGEGSRLTVL.